These T cell receptor beta chains were read from a single sample in a study of shared clonotypes between healthy human individuals. The assay was immunoSEQ multiplex PCR, and TCRdb's table has in-frame clones only and misses some. The sample shows about 2.4 million clones, 93% of them seen only once. The sequenced sample consisted of naive CD4+ T cells from PBMCs. The receptors were sampled from a man between 18 and 29 years old in good health. Some clones in this sample may be carry-over from other donors' samples. Each CDR3 is given with its conserved first and last residue. The D gene is left open where the match is weak. Clone size is shown for a subset of rows, as once, few, many or a class of expanded clone.

cdr3_aa	cdr3_nt	cdr3_length	d_call	clone_size	v_call	j_call
CASSTQGNTEAFF	TGTGCCAGTAGTACCCAGGGTAACACTGAAGCTTTCTTT	13	NA	NA	TRBV19	TRBJ1-1
CAWSFDRGYGYTF	TGTGCCTGGAGTTTCGACAGGGGCTATGGCTACACCTTC	13	TRBD1	once	TRBV30	TRBJ1-2
CASFSDSSGNTIYF	TGTGCCAGCTTTAGCGACAGCTCTGGAAACACCATATATTTT	14	NA	once	TRBV6-5	TRBJ1-3
CASSPRMDRGPEAFF	TGTGCCAGCAGTCCCAGGATGGACAGGGGTCCTGAAGCTTTCTTT	15	TRBD1	NA	TRBV28	TRBJ1-1
CASAQRAVRTQYF	TGTGCCAGTGCGCAGCGGGCGGTCAGGACCCAGTACTTC	13	NA	NA	TRBV27	TRBJ2-5
CASSKASYNEQFF	TGTGCCAGCAGCAAAGCCTCTTACAATGAGCAGTTCTTC	13	NA	NA	TRBV21-1	TRBJ2-1
CASSPTGQSNQPQHF	TGTGCCAGCTCACCTACGGGACAGAGCAATCAGCCCCAGCATTTT	15	TRBD1	NA	TRBV18	TRBJ1-5
CASSDDTSPYEQYF	TGTGCCAGCAGTGACGACACGTCCCCCTACGAGCAGTACTTC	14	NA	NA	TRBV9	TRBJ2-7
CASSIQVSETQYF	TGTGCCAGCAGCATACAGGTCTCGGAGACCCAGTACTTC	13	NA	NA	TRBV7-3	TRBJ2-5
CASSLPTSGTSYEQYF	TGTGCCAGCAGCCTACCTACTAGCGGGACCTCCTACGAGCAGTACTTC	16	TRBD2	NA	TRBV7-2	TRBJ2-7
CASSLAQGPSTDTQYF	TGCGCCAGCAGCTTGGCCCAGGGGCCTAGCACAGATACGCAGTATTTT	16	NA	NA	TRBV5-1	TRBJ2-3
CASSPLRFTDTQYF	TGTGCCAGCAGTCCGCTCCGGTTCACAGATACGCAGTATTTT	14	NA	NA	TRBV28	TRBJ2-3
CASSSRTGGFNSPLHF	TGTGCCAGTAGTTCCCGGACAGGGGGCTTCAATTCACCCCTCCACTTT	16	TRBD1	NA	TRBV19	TRBJ1-6
CASSYSSRGGEAFF	TGTGCCAGCAGTTACTCGTCAAGGGGCGGCGAAGCTTTCTTT	14	NA	few	TRBV6-6	TRBJ1-1
CASSSRYNAEAFF	TGTGCCAGCAGCTCCCGGTATAATGCTGAAGCTTTCTTT	13	NA	NA	TRBV11-2	TRBJ1-1
CASSLDRGGNNEQFF	TGCGCCAGCAGCTTGGACAGGGGAGGCAACAATGAGCAGTTCTTC	15	NA	NA	TRBV5-1	TRBJ2-1
CASSPQPSSTDTQYF	TGTGCCAGCTCACCACAGCCTTCTAGCACAGATACGCAGTATTTT	15	NA	NA	TRBV18	TRBJ2-3
CASSLPSSGKKGYTF	TGTGCCAGCAGTTTACCCTCATCGGGCAAAAAGGGCTACACCTTC	15	NA	NA	TRBV28	TRBJ1-2
CASSYSGAGSDYGYTF	TGTGCCAGCAGTTACTCGGGGGCAGGGTCCGACTATGGCTACACCTTC	16	NA	NA	TRBV6-6	TRBJ1-2
CASSSRGSTGNTIYF	TGTGCCAGCAGTTCCAGGGGTAGCACTGGAAACACCATATATTTT	15	NA	NA	TRBV27	TRBJ1-3
CASSSPLAGVRDEQFF	TGTGCCAGCAGCTCCCCCCTCGCGGGAGTGAGGGATGAGCAGTTCTTC	16	TRBD2	NA	TRBV11-2	TRBJ2-1
CSVVRGGETQYF	TGCAGCGTGGTCCGAGGGGGTGAGACCCAGTACTTC	12	NA	NA	TRBV29-1	TRBJ2-5
CASSLFADVGYTF	TGCGCCAGCAGCTTGTTTGCGGACGTAGGCTACACCTTC	13	NA	NA	TRBV5-1	TRBJ1-2
CASSLGGPGYTF	TGTGCCAGCAGCTTAGGAGGCCCGGGCTACACCTTC	12	NA	NA	TRBV7-9	TRBJ1-2
CASIPNTEAFF	TGTGCCAGCATCCCAAACACTGAAGCTTTCTTT	11	NA	NA	TRBV2	TRBJ1-1
CASSPPGTGGLYGYTF	TGTGCCAGCAGTCCCCCCGGGACAGGGGGGCTCTATGGCTACACCTTC	16	TRBD1	NA	TRBV25-1	TRBJ1-2
CASSLIPTGAAGELFF	TGTGCCAGCAGCTTGATCCCAACGGGGGCCGCCGGGGAGCTGTTTTTT	16	NA	NA	TRBV11-2	TRBJ2-2
CASSPPTNSGLGQFF	TGTGCCAGCTCACCACCGACAAACAGCGGACTAGGGCAGTTCTTC	15	TRBD2	NA	TRBV18	TRBJ2-1
CASALGDNYGYTF	TGTGCTAGTGCCCTGGGTGATAACTATGGCTACACCTTC	13	NA	NA	TRBV12-5	TRBJ1-2
CATSSPVAGAYEQYF	TGTGCCACCAGCAGCCCGGTAGCGGGGGCTTACGAGCAGTACTTC	15	TRBD2	once	TRBV15	TRBJ2-7
CASSSSGGSYEQYF	TGTGCCAGTAGTTCCTCAGGGGGCTCCTACGAGCAGTACTTC	14	TRBD1	NA	TRBV19	TRBJ2-7
CASSDRDRGGYTF	TGTGCCAGCAGCGACCGGGACAGAGGCGGCTACACCTTC	13	TRBD1	NA	TRBV5-8	TRBJ1-2
CASSYTGGHEKLFF	TGTGCCAGCAGCTACACAGGGGGCCATGAAAAACTGTTTTTT	14	TRBD1	NA	TRBV7-9	TRBJ1-4
CASSSGGDSEQYF	TGTGCCAGCAGTTCAGGGGGGGACAGCGAGCAGTACTTC	13	NA	NA	TRBV28	TRBJ2-7
CASSQQGTEAFF	TGTGCCAGCAGTCAACAGGGGACTGAAGCTTTCTTT	12	TRBD1	NA	TRBV2	TRBJ1-1
CASSIDRGYNEQFF	TGTGCCAGTAGTATAGATCGAGGGTACAATGAGCAGTTCTTC	14	NA	NA	TRBV19	TRBJ2-1
CASSFSRGTNTGELFF	TGTGCCAGCAGTTTTTCTAGGGGGACAAACACCGGGGAGCTGTTTTTT	16	NA	NA	TRBV27	TRBJ2-2
CASSGRDRAYEQYF	TGTGCCAGTAGTGGCCGGGACAGGGCCTACGAGCAGTACTTC	14	TRBD1	NA	TRBV19	TRBJ2-7
CASSALRGAETQYF	TGTGCCAGCAGTGCACTGCGGGGGGCCGAGACCCAGTACTTC	14	TRBD2	NA	TRBV25-1	TRBJ2-5
CASSLPGSIGTEAFF	TGCGCCAGCAGCTTGCCCGGGAGCATTGGCACTGAAGCTTTCTTT	15	NA	NA	TRBV5-1	TRBJ1-1
CASSLRQGNSYEQYF	TGTGCCAGCAGCTTAAGGCAGGGGAACTCCTACGAGCAGTACTTC	15	NA	NA	TRBV11-3	TRBJ2-7
CASSVGQGGTEAFF	TGTGCCAGCAGTGTGGGTCAGGGAGGCACTGAAGCTTTCTTT	14	NA	NA	TRBV2	TRBJ1-1
CASGLEPAPPYGYTF	TGTGCTAGTGGTTTGGAACCCGCCCCCCCCTATGGCTACACCTTC	15	NA	once	TRBV12-5	TRBJ1-2
CASSLMFAFGSSVGDTQYF	TGTGCCAGCAGCTTAATGTTCGCTTTTGGGTCTAGCGTTGGAGATACGCAGTATTTT	19	NA	once	TRBV7-9	TRBJ2-3
CASRRTGRNTIYF	TGTGCCAGCAGGCGGACTGGCAGAAACACCATATATTTT	13	NA	NA	TRBV27	TRBJ1-3
CASSEALQVRLYEQYF	TGTGCCAGCAGTGAAGCCTTACAGGTTAGGCTCTACGAGCAGTACTTC	16	NA	NA	TRBV2	TRBJ2-7
CASTHSGELFF	TGCGCCAGCACACATAGCGGGGAGCTGTTTTTT	11	NA	NA	TRBV5-1	TRBJ2-2
CASSQTSGRASGLTDTQYF	TGTGCCAGCAGCCAAACTAGCGGGAGGGCCTCGGGCCTTACAGATACGCAGTATTTT	19	TRBD2	NA	TRBV2	TRBJ2-3
CASSAGLAANEQFF	TGTGCCAGCAGTGCAGGACTAGCGGCCAATGAGCAGTTCTTC	14	TRBD2	NA	TRBV6-4	TRBJ2-1
CASSPLPGQGAEAFF	TGTGCCAGTAGTCCGTTACCCGGACAGGGGGCTGAAGCTTTCTTT	15	TRBD1	once	TRBV19	TRBJ1-1
CASSVGTDGRGTQYF	TGTGCCAGCAGCGTAGGGACCGATGGCCGAGGGACCCAGTACTTC	15	NA	NA	TRBV9	TRBJ2-5
CASSLGTGEFHEQFF	TGCGCCAGCAGCTTAGGGACAGGGGAATTCCATGAGCAGTTCTTC	15	TRBD1	NA	TRBV5-1	TRBJ2-1
CASSLGNYGYTF	TGTGCCAGCAGTTTGGGTAACTATGGCTACACCTTC	12	NA	NA	TRBV28	TRBJ1-2
CASSEGLAGVGGTDTQYF	TGTGCCAGCAGTGAGGGACTAGCGGGAGTTGGGGGCACAGATACGCAGTATTTT	18	TRBD2	NA	TRBV25-1	TRBJ2-3
CASSFLGLAGVSGELFF	TGCGCCAGCAGCTTCTTGGGACTAGCGGGAGTGTCCGGGGAGCTGTTTTTT	17	TRBD2	NA	TRBV5-1	TRBJ2-2
CASSGLDGNTEAFF	TGTGCCAGCTCGGGCTTGGACGGCAACACTGAAGCTTTCTTT	14	NA	NA	TRBV18	TRBJ1-1
CASSYQGNYGYTF	TGTGCCAGCAGTTACCAGGGAAACTATGGCTACACCTTC	13	NA	NA	TRBV6-5	TRBJ1-2
CSVMGGSDTQYF	TGCAGCGTTATGGGGGGCTCAGATACGCAGTATTTT	12	NA	NA	TRBV29-1	TRBJ2-3